This T cell receptor (beta chain) appears in the sequencing data of a study of cytomegalovirus exposure and HLA in healthy donors. Findings and caveats of the study: An analysis was carried out at a later point. It showed that HLA-associated TCR beta chains were more clonally expanded than equally common non-associated chains.

Trimming at V came to 2 bases and at J to 3 bases, leaving 7 bases not matched to a gene. This CDR3 spans 16 amino acids. Looked up from germline, CDR1 is SGHAT and CDR2 is FQNNGV. PCR used 60 Vbeta primers and 13 Jbeta primers. TCRdb's copy holds only in-frame clones and misses some; the assay was immunoSEQ multiplex PCR. The sample yields 150,000 to 250,000 clones, roughly 78% seen once. In the case of this clone: What it binds is unknown.

The source material was PBMCs. The chain joins TRBV11-2 to TRBJ2-3, with TRBD2 identical over 8 bases. This TCR was recovered from a girl aged 10-17 years in good health and CMV-seropositive. CDR3 nucleotide sequence: TGTGCCAGCAGCTTAATTGTCGGGGGGGCAACAGATACGCAGTATTTT. Protein product: CASSLIVGGATDTQYF.